The 8 T cell receptor beta chains below were found in one sample sequenced in a study of CD8+CD57+ T cells in acquired aplastic anemia. Flow cytometry had shown expanded CD8+CD57+ cells in the patients chosen for sequencing. TCR beta VDJ and CDR3 profiles were obtained from a genomic DNA template. TCRdb recomputed calls from the reads with MiXCR, one row per CDR3 protein. The data show 110,000 or so distinct CDR3 sequences, 50% to 60% seen once. The material sequenced was sorted CD4+, CD8+, or CD8+CD57+ T cells (not recorded which) from PBMCs. These receptors were collected from a human donor with aplastic anemia.

The genes are TRBV25-1 and TRBJ2-3; 9 bases match TRBD2. V trimming: 3 bases; J trimming: 2 bases; junction bases outside the gene matches: 3. CDR3 length equals 15 residues. Germline CDR1 MGHDK, CDR2 SYGVNS. Here the CDR3 reads CASSDQREATDTQYF. The CDR3 DNA follows: TGTGCCAGCAGTGATCAGCGGGAGGCCACAGATACGCAGTATTTT.

The V gene is TRBV24-1, the J gene TRBJ2-3; D is possibly TRBD2 (7 bases). V was trimmed by 6 bases and J by 5 bases, leaving 17 bases between them. This CDR3 comprises 15 residues. CDR1 KGHDR and CDR2 SFDVKD come from the germline V gene. Here the CDR3 DNA reads TGTGCCACCAGTCGGACTAGGGGGGGAGTAGATACGCAGTATTTT. Protein product: CATSRTRGGVDTQYF.

V is TRBV7-2 and J is TRBJ1-2, with 7 bases lining up with TRBD1. V shed 2 bases, J shed 6 bases, and the junction held 6 bases outside the gene matches. The V gene's germline CDR1 is SGHTA and CDR2 FQGNSA. The CDR3 covers 14 residues. This CDR3 is CASSLTTGHNGYTF. In nucleotides, the CDR3 is TGTGCCAGCAGCTTAACGACAGGGCACAATGGCTACACCTTC.

The chain uses TRBV18 and TRBJ2-1; the match to TRBD2 covers 11 bases. This CDR3 is built from 19 residues. The V gene's germline CDR1 is KGHSH and CDR2 LQKENI. J gave up 0 bases and V 0 bases, and 7 bases lay outside the gene matches. CDR3 in amino acids: CASSPPLAGGPFSYNEQFF. In nucleotides, the CDR3 is TGTGCCAGCTCACCACCGTTAGCGGGAGGGCCTTTCTCCTACAATGAGCAGTTCTTC.

The V gene is TRBV2, the J gene TRBJ2-1; TRBD2 matches at 10 bases. V was pared by 1 base and J by 4 bases, with 1 base of the junction left unmatched. CDR1 is SNHLY, CDR2 FYNNEI, per germline. The CDR3 sequence is 15 residues long. CDR3 bases: TGTGCCAGCAGTGAAGGGACTAGCGGATACAATGAGCAGTTCTTC. Protein sequence: CASSEGTSGYNEQFF.

The genes are TRBV7-2 and TRBJ2-7; no firm D call. Between the trimmed V and J ends, which lost 1 base and 2 bases, there was a span of 9 bases. The CDR3 runs to 14 residues. Germline-derived CDR1 and CDR2 are SGHTA and FQGNSA. CDR3 sequence (DNA): TGTGCCAGCAGCTTAGGTAGAGGCGCCTACGAGCAGTACTTC. As protein: CASSLGRGAYEQYF.

In this sample, this clonotype turned up many times. V gene TRBV20-1 combines with J gene TRBJ2-7; 7 bases agree with TRBD2. J was trimmed by 0 bases and V by 3 bases; bases with no gene match: 14. The CDR3 loop spans 17 amino acids. Germline loops: CDR1 DFQATT, CDR2 SNEGSKA (reference sequence). The CDR3 region has the DNA TGCAGTGCTAGCGTAGCGGGCTCAGGGATAGGCTCCTACGAGCAGTACTTC. This encodes CSASVAGSGIGSYEQYF.

This clonotype was seen repeatedly, ten times or more. V is TRBV2 and J is TRBJ1-6; perhaps TRBD1 as D (6 bases). The germline V and J ends were trimmed by 4 bases and 13 bases, with 11 bases remaining between them. The germline CDR1 and CDR2 sequences are SNHLY and FYNNEI. The CDR3 is made up of 12 amino acids. CDR3 protein: CASSGSGGPLHF. DNA for the CDR3: TGTGCCAGCAGTGGGTCGGGGGGCCCCCTCCACTTT.